What follows are 23 T cell receptor beta chains derived from one specimen sequenced in a study of T cell responses to AZD1222 COVID-19 vaccine. Clones were sequenced by immunoSEQ multiplex PCR, and TCRdb holds only the in-frame ones, with some missing. The table records 100,000 to 150,000 clones, approximately 89% of them present only once. The sequences come from peripheral blood, collected on day 0 of AZD1222 vaccination. Every receptor here comes from an adult in good health.

The chain combines TRBV5-1 with TRBJ2-1, with 16 bases that match TRBD2. Germline trimming cut 7 bases from V and 9 bases from J; bases unmatched to any gene: 10. The CDR3 runs 16 residues. The germline gives CDR1 SGHRS, CDR2 YFSETQ. CDR3 protein: CASSGTSGGAVGEQFF. The CDR3 DNA is TGCGCCAGCTCCGGGACTAGCGGGGGGGCCGTCGGTGAGCAGTTCTTC.

The chain combines TRBV5-1 with TRBJ2-5, with D perhaps assigned TRBD1 or TRBD2 (5 bases each). The CDR3 contains 16 residues. Per germline, CDR1 SGHRS and CDR2 YFSETQ. Trimming shortened V by 0 bases and J by 0 bases, and 12 bases separated the two germline ends. CDR3 coding DNA: TGCGCCAGCAGCTTGGCTCTGGGGGAGTACCAAGAGACCCAGTACTTC. The encoded protein is CASSLALGEYQETQYF.

V is TRBV6-5 and J is TRBJ1-1; D gene unclear. The CDR3 contains 15 residues. V shed 2 bases and J shed 3 bases, with 13 bases lying between them. The germline CDR1 and CDR2 sequences are MNHEY and SVGAGI. CDR3 bases: TGTGCCAGCAGTTACGGCTCGGGGTGGGACACTGAAGCTTTCTTT. It codes for CASSYGSGWDTEAFF.

This rearrangement joins TRBV7-9 to TRBJ1-2; maybe TRBD1 (5 bases). Germline loops: CDR1 SEHNR, CDR2 FQNEAQ (reference sequence). V lost 1 base to trimming and J lost 4 bases, with 10 bases between them. The CDR3 length is 14 residues. This chain's CDR3 is CASSLVPGGYGYTF. CDR3 DNA: TGTGCCAGCAGCTTAGTTCCGGGGGGCTATGGCTACACCTTC.

This clone was counted between two and nine times. CDR3 nucleotide sequence: TGTGCCAGCACCGCAGTGGCTTCACCCCTCCACTTT. It codes for CASTAVASPLHF. This rearrangement joins TRBV12-3 or TRBV12-4 to TRBJ1-6; no clear D. Trimming stripped 7 bases from V and 9 bases from J, with 10 bases between. The CDR3 has 12 residues.

This clone was recorded a few times. V usage is TRBV28 and J usage is TRBJ1-3, with D hard to call. The V end lost 5 bases, the J end lost 2 bases, and 13 bases lay between the germline ends. The CDR3 extends over 15 amino acids. Germline loops: CDR1 MDHEN, CDR2 SYDVKM. CDR3 region: CASSRLENAGNTIYF. The CDR3, as DNA: TGTGCCAGCAGTAGGCTCGAAAACGCTGGAAACACCATATATTTT.

Concerning this clone itself: The sample has other DNA sequences that encode this CDR3 too. This rearrangement joins TRBV3-1 (or the pseudogene TRBV3-2) to TRBJ1-5; no clear D gene. The CDR3 has 13 residues. Trimming pared 3 bases from V and 2 bases from J, leaving 5 bases between. Germline values: CDR1 LGHDT, CDR2 YNNKEL (reference sequence). Here the CDR3 reads CASSQGGNQPQHF. The CDR3 nucleotides read TGTGCCAGCAGCCAGGGAGGCAATCAGCCCCAGCATTTT.

V usage is TRBV6-5 and J usage is TRBJ1-1; D ambiguous. The CDR3 loop spans 15 amino acids. Trimming pared 6 bases from V and 3 bases from J, leaving 17 bases between. CDR1 is MNHEY, CDR2 SVGAGI, per germline. Here the CDR3 DNA reads TGTGCCAGCAGGAAGTTAGATAGTACGGACACTGAAGCTTTCTTT. Its translation: CASRKLDSTDTEAFF.

This CDR3 is CASSFNHNQETQYF. The CDR3 nucleotides are TGTGCCAGCAGTTTTAATCATAACCAAGAGACCCAGTACTTC. This chain uses TRBV27 with TRBJ2-5; D is uncertain. The V and J ends lost 3 bases and 0 bases respectively, with 8 bases between them. CDR1 and CDR2 (germline): MNHEY, SMNVEV (reference sequence). The CDR3 consists of 14 residues.

A note on this clone: Other nucleotide sequences in the sample specify the same CDR3. The chain links TRBV28 to TRBJ1-5, with D hard to call. This CDR3 contains 13 residues. Germline V CDR1 and CDR2: MDHEN, SYDVKM. V was shortened by 3 bases and J by 0 bases, with 3 bases between the two germline ends. The CDR3 sequence: CASSFSSNQPQHF. CDR3 DNA: TGTGCCAGCAGTTTCAGTAGCAATCAGCCCCAGCATTTT.

This clone has more than one count but fewer than ten. The V gene is TRBV5-4, the J gene TRBJ2-1, with D unresolved. This CDR3 region has 13 residues. Deletions cut 0 bases from V and 6 bases from J, with 7 bases between. Germline CDR1 and CDR2: SGHNT and YYREEE (reference sequence). Here the CDR3 reads CASSLVSLNEQFF. CDR3 bases: TGTGCCAGCAGCTTGGTGTCCCTCAATGAGCAGTTCTTC.

The CDR3 is CASSLGWELSGNTIYF. Here the CDR3 DNA reads TGTGCCAGCAGTTTAGGCTGGGAGTTGAGTGGAAACACCATATATTTT. The chain carries TRBV28 and TRBJ1-3, with D hard to call. Trimming stripped 2 bases from V and 3 bases from J, with 14 bases between. This CDR3 is built from 16 residues. Germline V gene sequence: CDR1 MDHEN, CDR2 SYDVKM.

The chain has TRBV19 and TRBJ1-1; 9 nucleotides line up with TRBD1. The germline V gene encodes CDR1 LNHDA and CDR2 SQIVND (reference sequence). After removal of 6 bases from V and 3 bases from J, the junction contained 5 bases not matched to a gene. This CDR3 comprises 14 residues. CDR3 amino acids: CASSAQGADTEAFF. In nucleotides, the CDR3 is TGTGCCAGTAGCGCACAGGGGGCTGACACTGAAGCTTTCTTT.

The chain couples TRBV25-1 to TRBJ1-1; D is ambiguous. V was clipped by 3 bases and J by 1 base, with 6 bases between them. The length of the CDR3 is 13 residues. Germline CDR1 reads MGHDK; CDR2 reads SYGVNS. CDR3 bases: TGTGCCAGCAGTGACAACCAGAACACTGAAGCTTTCTTT. The encoded protein is CASSDNQNTEAFF.

This chain connects TRBV18 to TRBJ2-7; TRBD1 aligns across 11 bases. In germline, CDR1 is KGHSH, CDR2 LQKENI. The CDR3 is made up of 15 amino acids. The ends lost 5 bases at V and 2 bases at J; junction bases unmatched: 5. The CDR3 reads CASSAGTGGPYEQYF. The CDR3 DNA is TGTGCCAGCTCAGCCGGGACAGGGGGTCCCTACGAGCAGTACTTC.

V gene TRBV19 combines with J gene TRBJ1-1, with D unclear. V shed 6 bases and J shed 1 base, with 12 bases lying between them. The germline V gene encodes CDR1 LNHDA and CDR2 SQIVND (reference sequence). The CDR3 is 14 residues long. The CDR3 sequence: CASRVGRTNTEAFF. The CDR3 region has the DNA TGTGCCAGTAGGGTCGGACGGACGAACACTGAAGCTTTCTTT.

The chain has TRBV7-2 and TRBJ2-2, with no clear D. V was cut by 2 bases and J by 0 bases, with 10 bases left in between. Looked up from germline, CDR1 is SGHTA and CDR2 is FQGNSA. The CDR3 extends over 16 amino acids. The CDR3 sequence is CASSLHPRANTGELFF. The CDR3 nucleotides are TGTGCCAGCAGCTTACATCCACGCGCGAACACCGGGGAGCTGTTTTTT.

V and J are TRBV5-8 and TRBJ2-1; weak D call: TRBD1 (7 bases). The CDR3 totals 13 residues. Trimming took off 6 bases at V and 10 bases at J, with 17 bases between the two ends. Per the germline V gene, CDR1 is SGHTS and CDR2 is YDEGEE. CDR3 sequence: CASTPWTGGEQFF. In DNA form, the CDR3 reads TGTGCCAGCACCCCATGGACAGGAGGGGAGCAGTTCTTC.

This clone was found once. CDR3 in DNA: TGTGCCACCAGCGCCGGGACCCCACTTGCTGAAGCTTTCTTT. This translates into CATSAGTPLAEAFF. This sequence joins TRBV24-1 and TRBJ1-1; D is perhaps TRBD1 (5 bases). CDR3 length equals 14 residues. Trimming took off 7 bases at V and 6 bases at J, with 17 bases between the two ends. The germline V gene encodes CDR1 KGHDR and CDR2 SFDVKD.

The chain links TRBV7-8 to TRBJ1-6, with D maybe TRBD1 (5 bases). Germline V gene sequence: CDR1 SGHVS, CDR2 FQNEAQ. V shed 5 bases and J shed 8 bases, with 10 bases lying between them. There are 13 residues in the CDR3. CDR3 sequence reads: CASSMDKDSPLHF. The DNA of the CDR3 is TGTGCCAGCAGCATGGACAAAGATTCACCCCTCCACTTT.

This chain links TRBV6-5 with TRBJ1-5; D gene ambiguous. From germline, CDR1 is MNHEY and CDR2 SVGAGI. CDR3 length: 15 residues. With 0 bases removed from V and 3 bases from J, the gap between germline ends came to 9 bases. The CDR3 loop is CASSYSTSPNQPQHF. Written as DNA, the CDR3 is TGTGCCAGCAGTTACTCGACCAGCCCCAATCAGCCCCAGCATTTT.

The chain links TRBV10-3 to TRBJ1-2, with 9 bases matching TRBD1. The CDR3 has 13 residues. V lost 6 bases, J lost 4 bases, and 3 bases stayed unmatched. The germline CDR1 and CDR2 sequences are ENHRY and SYGVKD. In nucleotides, the CDR3 is TGTGCCATCAGAGGGACAGGGATCTATGGCTACACCTTC. Its translation is CAIRGTGIYGYTF.

This rearrangement joins TRBV5-1 to TRBJ1-1, with 9 nucleotides matching TRBD1. V lost 5 bases, J lost 5 bases, and 7 bases stayed unmatched. There are 14 residues in the CDR3. Germline CDR1 and CDR2: SGHRS and YFSETQ. The CDR3 DNA is TGCGCCAGCAGTTCCGGGACAGGGCTGACTGAAGCTTTCTTT. Amino acid sequence: CASSSGTGLTEAFF.